This entry lists 7 T cell receptor beta chains sequenced from one sample in a study of cytomegalovirus exposure and HLA in healthy donors. Primers for the PCR totalled 60 Vbeta and 13 Jbeta. Produced via immunoSEQ multiplex PCR; TCRdb's table is partial and in-frame only. Recorded for this sample: about 48,000 clones. The material sequenced was PBMCs. The receptors shown here come from a male donor in good health and CMV-seropositive.

The J gene is TRBJ1-1, the V gene TRBV7-2, with D possibly TRBD1 on 5 matching bases. Germline V gene lookup returns CDR1 SGHTA and CDR2 FQGNSA. Trimming left V 3 bases short and J 0 bases short, with 11 bases between. The CDR3 is made up of 15 amino acids. DNA for the CDR3: TGTGCCAGCAGCTTTGGGGGGTTCATGAACACTGAAGCTTTCTTT. Protein product: CASSFGGFMNTEAFF.

The chain has TRBV10-1 and TRBJ1-2; TRBD1 is a possible D gene (5 bases). The CDR3 sequence is 17 residues long. Trimming removed 4 bases from V and 3 bases from J, with 21 bases in between. Germline loops: CDR1 WNHNN, CDR2 SYGVQD (reference sequence). The CDR3 is CASSGVGRIRIYYGYTF. CDR3 bases: TGCGCCAGCAGTGGGGTGGGGCGGATAAGGATCTACTATGGCTACACCTTC.

This chain connects TRBV13 to TRBJ2-1; tentative D call: TRBD1 (6 bases). Germline assignment: CDR1 PRHDT and CDR2 FYEKMQ (reference sequence). V dropped 5 bases and J dropped 5 bases, with 16 bases sitting between them. The CDR3 extends over 15 amino acids. In DNA, the CDR3 is TGTGCCAGCAGCGGCCGGGACAAGTACCACAATGAGCAGTTCTTC. Its protein product is CASSGRDKYHNEQFF.

The chain carries TRBV4-3 and TRBJ1-4, with D perhaps matching TRBD1 (5 bases). V gave up 0 bases and J gave up 4 bases, with 9 bases separating them. The CDR3 extends over 15 amino acids. CDR1 and CDR2 from the germline V gene are LGHNA and YSLEER. The CDR3 loop is CASSQDGAVNEKLFF. CDR3 nucleotide sequence: TGCGCCAGCAGCCAAGATGGGGCAGTTAATGAAAAACTGTTTTTT.

This chain links TRBV7-9 with TRBJ1-6; 8 bases fit TRBD1. In germline, CDR1 is SEHNR, CDR2 FQNEAQ (reference sequence). After removal of 11 bases from V and 4 bases from J, the junction contained 19 bases not matched to a gene. The CDR3 sequence is 18 residues long. DNA for the CDR3: TGTGCCGGATCAGGGGGCGATGCGCAGGGCGATTATAATTCACCCCTCCACTTT. Translation gives CAGSGGDAQGDYNSPLHF.

V usage is TRBV9 and J usage is TRBJ2-7; TRBD1 aligns across 9 bases. The J segment lost 2 bases and the V segment lost 3 bases, leaving 3 bases of the junction unmatched. The CDR3 totals 14 residues. From germline, CDR1 is SGDLS and CDR2 YYNGEE. The CDR3 coding sequence is TGTGCCAGCAGCGCCGGGACAGGGCCCTACGAGCAGTACTTC. Translation gives CASSAGTGPYEQYF.

The genes are TRBV19 and TRBJ2-7; 7 nucleotides align to TRBD1. This CDR3 region has 14 residues. Trimming took 3 bases from V and 4 from J; bases not matched to a gene: 6. The germline CDR1 and CDR2 sequences are LNHDA and SQIVND (reference sequence). This chain's CDR3 is CASSIGTETYEQYF. CDR3 coding DNA: TGTGCCAGTAGTATCGGGACAGAAACTTACGAGCAGTACTTC.